The entry below describes one T cell receptor beta chain. This entry is derived from a study of blood T cell repertoires in COVID-19. Study-level background: The United States, Italy and Spain supplied acute and convalescent COVID-19 samples. Nucleic acid was either cDNA or gDNA, and it came from T cells, B-cell-depleted T cells, or PBMCs.

CDR1 is SGHTS, CDR2 YDEGEE, per germline. V lost 1 base and J 4 bases, leaving 12 bases between the germline ends. The CDR3 has 15 residues. Per the study methods: Reference gene primer amplification in the assay estimated nucleated cell counts. TCRdb's copy holds only in-frame clones and misses some; the assay was immunoSEQ multiplex PCR. V and J calls and clone size are given by that table; D and trimming were obtained from the DNA. The sample yields fewer than 55,000 clones, 70% to 85% seen once. The chain carries TRBV5-8 and TRBJ1-5, with a tentative D call TRBD1 (6 bases). Sample: peripheral blood. The TCR comes from a man aged 50 to 59 with acute or convalescent COVID-19. CDR3 sequence reads: CASSLRVDSNQPQHF. CDR3 coding DNA: TGTGCCAGCAGCTTGCGGGTGGACAGTAATCAGCCCCAGCATTTT.